The T cell receptor beta chain described here comes from a study of neoadjuvant anti-PD-1 for oral cavity cancer. Germline CDR1 and CDR2: GTSNPN and SVGIG (reference sequence). V was pared by 2 bases and J by 3 bases, with 2 bases of the junction left unmatched. The CDR3 covers 14 residues. Time point given: after neoadjuvant nivolumab, at surgical resection. In this sample, this clone turned up a few times. Its antigen is undetermined. Notes on the study in general: Each response group had just a few patients in TCR analyses.

Produced via immunoSEQ multiplex PCR; TCRdb's table is partial and in-frame only. The sample records more than 11,000 clones, about two thirds being singletons. The chain has TRBV30 and TRBJ2-5, with 11 bases matching TRBD2. This receptor was obtained from a person aged 35 to 85 with oral cavity squamous cell carcinoma. The input for sequencing was PBMCs, taken after nivolumab (anti-PD-1) treatment. The CDR3 DNA reads as TGTGCCTGGAGTTCACTAGCGGGAGAAGAGACCCAGTACTTC. Translating gives CAWSSLAGEETQYF. The full variable domain, in which reference TRBV30 and TRBJ2-5 provide the parts outside the CDR3, is SQTIHQWPATLVQPVGSPLSLECTVEGTSNPNLYWYRQAAGRGLQLLFYSVGIGQISSEVPQNLSASRPQDRQFILSSKKLLLSDSGFYLCAWSSLAGEETQYFGPGTRLLVL.